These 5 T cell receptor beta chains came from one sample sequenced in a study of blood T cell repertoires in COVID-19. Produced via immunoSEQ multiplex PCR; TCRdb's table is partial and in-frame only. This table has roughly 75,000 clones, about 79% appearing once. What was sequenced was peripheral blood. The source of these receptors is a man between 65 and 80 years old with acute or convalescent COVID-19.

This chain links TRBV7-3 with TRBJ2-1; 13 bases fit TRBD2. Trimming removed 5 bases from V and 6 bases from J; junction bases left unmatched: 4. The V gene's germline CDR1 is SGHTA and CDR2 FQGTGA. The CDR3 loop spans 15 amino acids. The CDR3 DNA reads TGTGCCAGCAGCCCTGGGACTAGCGGGACCAATGAGCAGTTCTTC. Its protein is CASSPGTSGTNEQFF.

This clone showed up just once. The CDR3 spells CASSLTGTGDYEQYF. The CDR3 coding sequence is TGTGCCAGCAGCTTGACCGGGACAGGAGACTACGAGCAGTACTTC. The J gene is TRBJ2-7, the V gene TRBV11-3, with 8 bases aligning to TRBD1. The ends lost 3 bases at V and 3 bases at J; junction bases unmatched: 7. CDR1 is SGHNT, CDR2 YENEEA, per germline. CDR3 length equals 15 residues.

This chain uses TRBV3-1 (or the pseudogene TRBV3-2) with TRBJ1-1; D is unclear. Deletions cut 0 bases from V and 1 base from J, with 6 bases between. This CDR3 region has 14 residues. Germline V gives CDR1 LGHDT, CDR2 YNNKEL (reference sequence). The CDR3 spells CASSQDKQNTEAFF. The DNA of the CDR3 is TGTGCCAGCAGCCAAGATAAACAGAACACTGAAGCTTTCTTT.

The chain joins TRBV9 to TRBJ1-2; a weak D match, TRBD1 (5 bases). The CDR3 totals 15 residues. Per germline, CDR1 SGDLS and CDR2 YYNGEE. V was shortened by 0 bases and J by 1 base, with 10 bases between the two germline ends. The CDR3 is CASSVGGDFNYGYTF. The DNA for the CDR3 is TGTGCCAGCAGCGTAGGAGGGGACTTTAACTATGGCTACACCTTC.

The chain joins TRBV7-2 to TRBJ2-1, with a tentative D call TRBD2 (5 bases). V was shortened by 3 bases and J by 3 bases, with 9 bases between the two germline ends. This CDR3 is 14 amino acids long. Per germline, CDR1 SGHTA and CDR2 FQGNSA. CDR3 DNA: TGTGCCAGCAGCTTGCCTGGGAGCTACAATGAGCAGTTCTTC. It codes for CASSLPGSYNEQFF.